The sequence of this T cell receptor (beta chain) was determined in a study of T cells in Graves' hyperthyroidism and ophthalmopathy. Amplified regions were TCR beta CDR3 sequences from RNA transcripts. HTBI primers were the set used in a first-round RT-PCR of the TCR CDR3. TCRdb processed the multiplex PCR reads anew with MiXCR; each CDR3 protein has one entry. Among about 500,000 distinct CDR3 sequences listed, around 43% were seen once. Ten or more counts support this clonotype. CDR1 is SNHLY, CDR2 FYNNEI, per germline. This CDR3 is built from 12 residues. Deletions cut 3 bases from V and 7 bases from J, with 7 bases between.

The sequence was obtained from an adult woman with Graves' disease, either hyperthyroidism or ophthalmopathy (not recorded which). V usage is TRBV2 and J usage is TRBJ1-5, with D perhaps matching TRBD1 (5 bases). The source material was peripheral blood or thyroid tissue (not recorded which). The CDR3 reads CASSDGTQPQHF. Written as DNA, the CDR3 is TGTGCCAGCAGTGACGGGACCCAGCCCCAGCATTTT.